Following are 2 T cell receptor beta chains from one sample sequenced in a study of T cell changes during pregnancy in multiple sclerosis. TCRdb's table, derived via immunoSEQ multiplex PCR, lists solely in-frame clones and lacks some. The sample yields around 56,000 clones, approximately 90% seen once. Specimen: CD4+ T cells from peripheral blood mononuclear cells, collected in the first trimester of pregnancy. The source is a female donor with multiple sclerosis, enrolled in a pregnancy study.

V gene TRBV7-3 combines with J gene TRBJ2-5; 8 bases match TRBD2. The CDR3 sequence is 14 residues long. Trimming cost V 5 bases and J 5 bases; bases outside gene matches: 7. Germline V gives CDR1 SGHTA, CDR2 FQGTGA. CDR3 region: CASSLSGATETQYF. CDR3 DNA sequence: TGTGCCAGCAGCCTTAGCGGGGCCACTGAGACCCAGTACTTC.

The chain joins TRBV6-1 to TRBJ1-5, with 9 bases identical to TRBD1. The length of the CDR3 is 17 residues. The J segment lost 4 bases and the V segment lost 2 bases, leaving 9 bases of the junction unmatched. CDR1 and CDR2 from the germline V gene are MNHNS and SASEGT. Here the CDR3 reads CASSEPPTGGGNQPQHF. DNA for the CDR3: TGTGCCAGCAGTGAACCCCCGACAGGGGGAGGTAATCAGCCCCAGCATTTT.